This entry lists 25 T cell receptor beta chains sequenced from one sample in a study of metastatic and nonmetastatic thyroid tumors. Patients were all untreated before their thyroid surgery. TCRdb redid the clone calls on the PCR reads using MiXCR. The sample includes 15,000 to 20,000 clones, 15% to 19% of them seen just once. The sequencing sample was made of blood. These receptors originate from a female donor with papillary thyroid cancer or a benign thyroid nodule (not recorded which). Some clones in this sample may be carry-over from other donors' samples.

The table lists this clone with a few counts. The V call is TRBV28, the J call TRBJ1-2; TRBD1 aligns across 10 bases. Losses at the gene ends were 5 bases for V and 4 bases for J; bases not matched to a gene: 7. The CDR3 extends over 15 amino acids. Germline V CDR1 and CDR2: MDHEN, SYDVKM. Written as DNA, the CDR3 is TGTGCCAGCAGTCCGGGACAGGGGATTTTCTATGGCTACACCTTC. Translating it yields CASSPGQGIFYGYTF.

This clone appeared many times. The chain links TRBV12-3 or TRBV12-4 to TRBJ1-1; 7 nucleotides line up with TRBD1. Germline trimming cut 6 bases from V and 1 base from J; bases unmatched to any gene: 8. CDR3 size: 15 residues. The CDR3 sequence is CASSQNRGRNTEAFF. The CDR3 region has the DNA TGTGCCAGCAGCCAAAACAGGGGCAGGAACACTGAAGCTTTCTTT.

This clone was detected ten times or more. V is TRBV7-2 and J is TRBJ1-2; 9 positions match TRBD1. CDR1 and CDR2 (germline): SGHTA, FQGNSA. V lost 1 base and J lost 3; bases outside the gene matches: 0. This CDR3 has 14 amino acids. The CDR3 loop reads CASSLGTGDYGYTF. The CDR3 nucleotides are TGTGCCAGCAGCTTAGGGACAGGGGACTATGGCTACACCTTC.

Remarks on this clone: A much more abundant neighbour one base away suggests this may be a read error. The V and J genes are TRBV7-2 and TRBJ1-1, with unresolved D. CDR1 and CDR2 (germline): SGHTA, FQGNSA. This CDR3 is 13 amino acids long. The CDR3 region is CANSPWADTEAFF. As DNA, the CDR3 is TGTGCCAACAGCCCCTGGGCGGACACTGAAGCTTTCTTT.

The chain recombines TRBV5-1 with TRBJ1-6, with D unclear. Germline loops: CDR1 SGHRS, CDR2 YFSETQ. CDR3 length: 14 amino acids. V dropped 4 bases and J dropped 3 bases, with 8 bases sitting between them. The CDR3 nucleotides are TGCGCCAGCAGCACGGACGGCTATAATTCACCCCTCCACTTT. This gives the protein CASSTDGYNSPLHF.

This clone is medium-sized in the sample. V and J are TRBV6-1 and TRBJ1-2; 7 bases are a match to TRBD1. V was clipped by 7 bases and J by 4 bases; unmatched bases: 18. The CDR3 consists of 17 residues. Germline V gene lookup returns CDR1 MNHNS and CDR2 SASEGT. Written as DNA, the CDR3 is TGTGCCAGCATCATCTCCGCCGGGGACAGCAGCCGCTATGGCTACACCTTC. It encodes CASIISAGDSSRYGYTF.

The CDR3 sequence: CSARDLGARRNEQYF. The DNA for the CDR3 is TGCAGTGCTAGAGATCTTGGGGCGCGAAGGAACGAGCAGTACTTC. The gene calls are TRBV20-1 and TRBJ2-7, with a possible D match to TRBD1 (5 bases). Germline CDR1 and CDR2: DFQATT and SNEGSKA (reference sequence). The CDR3 has 15 residues. V lost 0 bases to trimming and J lost 5 bases, with 17 bases between them.

The rearrangement joins TRBV7-2 to TRBJ2-2; 10 bases are a match to TRBD1. Germline-derived CDR1 and CDR2 are SGHTA and FQGNSA. Trimming removed 3 bases from V and 5 bases from J; junction bases left unmatched: 9. The length of the CDR3 is 17 residues. CDR3 protein: CASSFASGQGGTGELFF. CDR3 nucleotides: TGTGCCAGCAGCTTTGCTTCCGGACAGGGGGGTACCGGGGAGCTGTTTTTT.

This clone has at least ten counts. This chain joins TRBV5-1 and TRBJ2-5, with 9 nucleotides matching TRBD2. Germline V gene lookup returns CDR1 SGHRS and CDR2 YFSETQ. The CDR3 consists of 16 residues. V shed 4 bases and J 4 bases; nucleotides not matched to a gene: 11. Here the CDR3 DNA reads TGCGCCAGCAGCCAAACTTATAGCGGGGGTTCAGAGACCCAGTACTTC. Its translation is CASSQTYSGGSETQYF. Complete variable domain (other parts from reference TRBV5-1 and TRBJ2-5): KAGVTQTPRYLIKTRGQQVTLSCSPISGHRSVSWYQQTPGQGLQFLFEYFSETQRNKGNFPGRFSGRQFSNSRSEMNVSTLELGDSALYLCASSQTYSGGSETQYFGPGTRLLVL.

The sample holds many counts of this clone. This chain links TRBV19 with TRBJ1-4; perhaps TRBD1 as D (5 bases). The CDR3 runs to 14 residues. The germline CDR1 and CDR2 sequences are LNHDA and SQIVND (reference sequence). V was shortened by 5 bases and J by 6 bases, with 13 bases between the two germline ends. The CDR3, as DNA: TGTGCCAGTAGTCCAGGGACTGATCATGAAAAACTGTTTTTT. Translating gives CASSPGTDHEKLFF.

This clone occurred many times. J is TRBJ2-6 and V is TRBV7-2, with unresolved D. Germline CDR1 SGHTA, CDR2 FQGNSA. CDR3 size: 15 residues. The V gene lost 1 base and the J gene lost 0 bases, with 4 bases spanning the gap. CDR3 DNA: TGTGCCAGCAGCTTAGGCCGCTCTGGGGCCAACGTCCTGACTTTC. Translation gives CASSLGRSGANVLTF.

Only one count was recorded for this clone. This chain connects TRBV6-5 to TRBJ2-7; 7 nucleotides agree with TRBD2. Germline V CDR1 and CDR2: MNHEY, SVGAGI. Trimming at V came to 6 bases and at J to 4 bases, leaving 6 bases not matched to a gene. The CDR3 loop spans 13 amino acids. The CDR3 nucleotides read TGTGCCAGCAGCTATGAGCGGGAATACGAGCAGTACTTC. Protein product: CASSYEREYEQYF.

This clone was picked up many times. The same CDR3 can be traced to other DNA sequences in this sample. The gene calls are TRBV2 and TRBJ1-1, with D hard to call. The CDR3 consists of 13 residues. Trimming left V 2 bases short and J 4 bases short, with 8 bases between. Germline CDR1 SNHLY, CDR2 FYNNEI. The CDR3 reads CASSESGFTEAFF. In DNA, the CDR3 is TGTGCCAGCAGTGAATCAGGATTCACTGAAGCTTTCTTT.

This clone has at least ten counts. The gene calls are TRBV7-9 and TRBJ2-5; D possibly corresponds to TRBD2 (6 bases). V gave up 5 bases and J gave up 2 bases, with 12 bases separating them. Germline lookup yields CDR1 SEHNR and CDR2 FQNEAQ (reference sequence). The CDR3 covers 14 residues. The CDR3 loop reads CASSPRGNQETQYF. The CDR3 DNA is TGTGCCAGCAGCCCCCGGGGGAATCAAGAGACCCAGTACTTC.

This clone was seen only a few times. A much bigger clone sits one base away, suggesting this may be a read error. J is TRBJ1-3 and V is TRBV6-5; 10 positions match TRBD1. CDR3 length equals 18 residues. CDR1 is MNHEY and CDR2 is SVGAGI in the germline V gene. Trimming at V came to 5 bases and at J to 1 base, leaving 11 bases not matched to a gene. In DNA form, the CDR3 reads TGTGCCAGCAGTACCCGACAGGGGGCCGCCCCTTCTGGAAACACCATATATTTT. Protein sequence: CASSTRQGAAPSGNTIYF.

This clone was counted many times. The genes are TRBV7-2 and TRBJ2-1; 9 positions agree with TRBD2. The germline gives CDR1 SGHTA, CDR2 FQGNSA. This CDR3 comprises 16 residues. The J segment lost 5 bases and the V segment lost 3 bases, leaving 8 bases of the junction unmatched. CDR3 nucleotides: TGTGCCAGCAGCTTCCCGATAGCGGGAGTGAACAATGAGCAGTTCTTC. Translation gives CASSFPIAGVNNEQFF.

This clone has a count of ten or more. The DNA for the CDR3 is TGCGCCAGCAGCTTGACAGACTCTGGAAACACCATATATTTT. It codes for CASSLTDSGNTIYF. The chain couples TRBV5-1 to TRBJ1-3; D remains ambiguous. Looked up from germline, CDR1 is SGHRS and CDR2 is YFSETQ. With 1 base removed from V and 0 bases from J, the gap between germline ends came to 5 bases. The length of the CDR3 is 14 residues.

The sample holds many counts of this clone. The chain uses TRBV11-2 and TRBJ1-6; D unresolved. The germline CDR1 and CDR2 sequences are SGHAT and FQNNGV. Trimming pared 1 base from V and 5 bases from J, leaving 12 bases between. The CDR3 length is 16 residues. The DNA of the CDR3 is TGTGCCAGCAGCTTAGTGGTGGGATACAATAATTCACCCCTCCACTTT. Translated: CASSLVVGYNNSPLHF.

This clone showed up many times. This chain joins TRBV18 and TRBJ1-4; 8 bases are a match to TRBD1. The CDR3 spans 17 residues. The V gene's germline CDR1 is KGHSH and CDR2 LQKENI. J lost 0 bases, V lost 6 bases, and 9 bases had no gene match. The CDR3 coding sequence is TGTGCCAGCTCTCGCGGACAGGGATCTGCAACTAATGAAAAACTGTTTTTT. Residues: CASSRGQGSATNEKLFF.

This clone was counted ten times or more. One end of the junction fails to match germline, which may point to a read error. This chain joins TRBV4-2 and TRBJ2-3, with TRBD2 matching 10 bases. Germline CDR1 and CDR2: LGHNA and YNFKEQ. This CDR3 is built from 14 residues. CDR3 coding DNA: TGTACCAGCAGCCAACGACTAGCGGGAGATACGCAGTATTTT. Its protein is CTSSQRLAGDTQYF.

In its sample, this clone was seen a few times. The genes are TRBV6-5 and TRBJ2-1; 14 bases fit TRBD2. The CDR3 sequence is 17 residues long. Trimming took 5 bases from V and 3 from J; bases not matched to a gene: 6. Germline-derived CDR1 and CDR2 are MNHEY and SVGAGI. CDR3 protein: CASSPGTSGSIYNEQFF. For the CDR3, the DNA is TGTGCCAGCAGTCCTGGGACTAGCGGGAGTATCTACAATGAGCAGTTCTTC.

In its sample, this clone was seen a few times. The V and J genes are TRBV28 and TRBJ2-1, with TRBD1 identical over 7 bases. The CDR3 totals 15 residues. After removal of 3 bases from V and 6 bases from J, the junction contained 8 bases not matched to a gene. CDR1 is MDHEN, CDR2 SYDVKM, per germline. CDR3 sequence: CASSFLDRPLNEQFF. DNA of the CDR3: TGTGCCAGCAGTTTTCTGGACAGGCCCCTCAATGAGCAGTTCTTC.

This clone was counted at least ten times. The chain employs TRBV20-1 and TRBJ1-6, with unresolved D. V lost 6 bases to trimming and J lost 8 bases, with 5 bases between them. The CDR3 consists of 10 residues. From germline, CDR1 is DFQATT and CDR2 SNEGSKA (reference sequence). This CDR3 is CSALHSPLHF. In DNA, the CDR3 is TGCAGTGCCCTACATTCACCCCTCCACTTT.

This clone was observed a handful of times. The chain joins TRBV12-3 or TRBV12-4 to TRBJ2-7; D is possibly TRBD1 (5 bases). Trimming removed 0 bases from V and 6 bases from J, with 6 bases in between. This CDR3 is built from 12 residues. The CDR3 DNA reads TGTGCCAGCAGTTTAGCTAGGGGCGAGCAGTACTTC. Its translation is CASSLARGEQYF.

This clone came up many times. The chain carries TRBV5-1 and TRBJ2-1, with 8 bases matching TRBD2. The germline gives CDR1 SGHRS, CDR2 YFSETQ. The CDR3 spans 15 residues. V was pared by 4 bases and J by 8 bases, with 11 bases of the junction left unmatched. CDR3 in amino acids: CASSPRTSYGDEQFF. CDR3 DNA sequence: TGCGCCAGCAGCCCGAGGACTAGCTACGGGGATGAGCAGTTCTTC.